The 20 T cell receptor beta chains listed next were all sequenced from one sample in a study of T cell responses to AZD1222 COVID-19 vaccine. Using immunoSEQ multiplex PCR, the repertoire was profiled, and TCRdb retains in-frame clones only, with some absent. The sample records about 180,000 clones, just over 85% being singletons. The sequencing used peripheral blood, collected on day 0 of AZD1222 vaccination. All receptors derive from an adult in good health.

This clone occurred a few times. The chain employs TRBV5-1 and TRBJ2-1; 10 nucleotides agree with TRBD2. Germline V gene lookup returns CDR1 SGHRS and CDR2 YFSETQ. V was pared by 7 bases and J by 6 bases, with 10 bases of the junction left unmatched. This CDR3 is 15 amino acids long. The CDR3 DNA sequence: TGCGCCAGCTGCCTTGAGACTAGCGGGTTCAATGAGCAGTTCTTC. It translates to CASCLETSGFNEQFF.

The rearrangement joins TRBV29-1 to TRBJ1-5; no reliable D call. Between the trimmed V and J ends, which lost 4 bases and 5 bases, there was a span of 12 bases. This CDR3 is built from 13 residues. Germline CDR1 is SQVTM and CDR2 is ANQGSEA. For the CDR3, the DNA is TGCAGCGTTGCGTCCGGGTGGGATCAGCCCCAGCATTTT. It is translated as CSVASGWDQPQHF.

This clone was seen just once. V is TRBV7-9 and J is TRBJ2-6; TRBD2 might be the D (7 bases). Germline CDR1 is SEHNR and CDR2 is FQNEAQ (reference sequence). CDR3 length equals 17 residues. With 5 bases removed from V and 0 bases from J, the gap between germline ends came to 14 bases. In DNA form, the CDR3 reads TGTGCCAGCAGCGGGGACGGGGGGCCCTCTGGGGCCAACGTCCTGACTTTC. It translates to CASSGDGGPSGANVLTF.

This clone was observed a handful of times. In DNA form, the CDR3 reads TGTGCCACCAGCACAGGGAACACCGGGGAGCTGTTTTTT. This translates into CATSTGNTGELFF. The V call is TRBV24-1, the J call TRBJ2-2, with D possibly matching TRBD1 (5 bases). Germline V lookup: CDR1 KGHDR, CDR2 SFDVKD. Trimming cost V 7 bases and J 1 base, with 6 bases left between them. This CDR3 has 13 residues.

As concerns this clone: This same CDR3 is encoded by further DNA sequences in the sample. V is TRBV28 and J is TRBJ2-7; D unresolved. V was cut by 2 bases and J by 1 base, with 6 bases left in between. There are 13 residues in the CDR3. Per the germline V gene, CDR1 is MDHEN and CDR2 is SYDVKM. Here the CDR3 reads CASSLGRSYEQYF. The CDR3 DNA follows: TGTGCCAGCAGTTTAGGCCGGTCCTACGAGCAGTACTTC.

This sequence joins TRBV20-1 and TRBJ1-2, with D uncertain. The V and J ends lost 2 bases and 6 bases respectively, with 7 bases between them. This CDR3 spans 11 amino acids. Germline-derived CDR1 and CDR2 are DFQATT and SNEGSKA (reference sequence). The CDR3 sequence: CSARLGNGYTF. DNA of the CDR3: TGCAGTGCTAGATTAGGAAATGGCTACACCTTC.

The V gene is TRBV6-5, the J gene TRBJ1-5; maybe TRBD1 (5 bases). Germline CDR1 reads MNHEY; CDR2 reads SVGAGI. CDR3 size: 14 residues. V dropped 6 bases and J dropped 4 bases, with 13 bases sitting between them. The CDR3 reads CASRSPGLNQPQHF. The CDR3 bases are TGTGCCAGCAGGTCTCCGGGACTTAATCAGCCCCAGCATTTT.

The chain has TRBV7-9 and TRBJ2-1, with TRBD1 matching 7 bases. The J segment lost 4 bases and the V segment lost 5 bases, leaving 8 bases of the junction unmatched. The germline CDR1 and CDR2 sequences are SEHNR and FQNEAQ (reference sequence). CDR3 length: 15 amino acids. CDR3 DNA: TGTGCCAGCAGCCCCCACAGGGGCGTTTACAATGAGCAGTTCTTC. Translated, it gives CASSPHRGVYNEQFF.

The chain carries TRBV2 and TRBJ1-5; D not certain. V lost 7 bases, J lost 4 bases, and 14 bases lay in between. There are 14 residues in the CDR3. CDR1 and CDR2 from the germline V gene are SNHLY and FYNNEI. Written as DNA, the CDR3 is TGTGCCAGCAAGCGGCAGGCTACTAATCAGCCCCAGCATTTT. Translated, it gives CASKRQATNQPQHF.

CDR3 sequence: CASSVDGVPYQPQHF. The CDR3, as DNA: TGTGCCAGCAGCGTAGACGGAGTTCCTTATCAGCCCCAGCATTTT. This chain joins TRBV9 and TRBJ1-5; D not resolved. The V gene lost 0 bases and the J gene lost 5 bases, with 12 bases spanning the gap. Germline lookup yields CDR1 SGDLS and CDR2 YYNGEE. The CDR3 has 15 amino acids.

V is TRBV28 and J is TRBJ2-2; 12 bases match TRBD1. The CDR3 spans 14 residues. Germline assignment: CDR1 MDHEN and CDR2 SYDVKM. Here the CDR3 reads CAGRGQGASGELFF. The CDR3 bases are TGTGCTGGGCGGGGACAGGGGGCCTCCGGGGAGCTGTTTTTT.

The V and J genes are TRBV9 and TRBJ2-7; D is ambiguous. CDR3 length: 15 residues. Germline V gene data show CDR1 as SGDLS and CDR2 as YYNGEE. V gave up 0 bases and J gave up 0 bases, with 10 bases separating them. The CDR3 region has the DNA TGTGCCAGCAGCGTAGGTAGCCTTACCTCCTACGAGCAGTACTTC. Residues: CASSVGSLTSYEQYF.

V is TRBV4-1 and J is TRBJ2-5; D is undetermined. Germline-derived CDR1 and CDR2 are MGHRA and YSYEKL. The ends were cut back, 2 bases at V and 5 bases at J, with 3 bases in the middle. This CDR3 has 11 amino acids. This CDR3 reads CASSQLETQYF. DNA of the CDR3: TGCGCCAGCAGCCAACTGGAGACCCAGTACTTC.

The chain couples TRBV30 to TRBJ2-6; D is possibly TRBD1 (5 bases). CDR1 and CDR2 from the germline V gene are GTSNPN and SVGIG (reference sequence). This CDR3 has 15 residues. V was clipped by 4 bases and J by 4 bases, with 14 bases between them. CDR3 sequence (DNA): TGTGCCTGGAAGGACATGGGGATGGGGGCCAACGTCCTGACTTTC. This codes for CAWKDMGMGANVLTF.

This chain links TRBV25-1 with TRBJ2-7; TRBD1 matches 9 bases. The CDR3 consists of 15 residues. V lost 4 bases, J lost 3 bases, and 7 bases stayed unmatched. The germline V gene encodes CDR1 MGHDK and CDR2 SYGVNS. The CDR3 sequence: CASSGGTGNIYEQYF. DNA for the CDR3: TGTGCCAGCAGTGGGGGGACAGGGAATATCTACGAGCAGTACTTC.

V usage is TRBV28 and J usage is TRBJ2-1, with D uncertain. V lost 2 bases and J lost 9, with 8 bases in between. The germline CDR1 and CDR2 sequences are MDHEN and SYDVKM. CDR3 length: 12 amino acids. The CDR3 protein is CASSLMESEQFF. The CDR3, as DNA: TGTGCCAGCAGTTTAATGGAGAGTGAGCAGTTCTTC.

This chain uses TRBV28 with TRBJ2-4; no definite D call. From germline, CDR1 is MDHEN and CDR2 SYDVKM. V shed 3 bases and J shed 5 bases, with 14 bases lying between them. The CDR3 has 15 amino acids. The CDR3 DNA is TGTGCCAGCAGTTTTTGGGTGTCCCCTCAAAACATTCAGTACTTC. Its protein product is CASSFWVSPQNIQYF. The full variable domain, its missing parts supplied by reference TRBV28 and TRBJ2-4, is DVKVTQSSRYLVKRTGEKVFLECVQDMDHENMFWYRQDPGLGLRLIYFSYDVKMKEKGDIPEGYSVSREKKERFSLILESASTNQTSMYLCASSFWVSPQNIQYFGAGTRLSVL.

The chain links TRBV2 to TRBJ2-5; D may be TRBD2 (6 bases). Germline-derived CDR1 and CDR2 are SNHLY and FYNNEI. This CDR3 spans 14 amino acids. V lost 4 bases and J 3 bases, leaving 12 bases between the germline ends. The CDR3, as DNA: TGTGCCAGCAGTGCTGGTGGAGGGGAAGAGACCCAGTACTTC. Translating it yields CASSAGGGEETQYF.

With respect to this clone: Within the sample, other DNA sequences also encode this same CDR3. This chain connects TRBV28 to TRBJ1-2; D gene ambiguous. Between the trimmed V and J ends, which lost 3 bases and 3 bases, there was a span of 8 bases. This CDR3 region has 13 residues. Germline values: CDR1 MDHEN, CDR2 SYDVKM. The CDR3: CASSFGRDYGYTF. For the CDR3, the DNA is TGTGCCAGCAGTTTCGGTAGGGACTATGGCTACACCTTC.

The gene calls are TRBV19 and TRBJ1-1, with unresolved D. Between the trimmed V and J ends, which lost 3 bases and 5 bases, there was a span of 10 bases. This CDR3 contains 13 residues. The V gene's germline CDR1 is LNHDA and CDR2 SQIVND (reference sequence). The CDR3 is CASSIKERTEAFF. Written as DNA, the CDR3 is TGTGCCAGTAGTATTAAGGAGCGGACTGAAGCTTTCTTT.